The rows below give T cell receptor beta chains drawn from one sample of a study of T cells in localized non-small cell lung cancer. Using immunoSEQ multiplex PCR, the repertoire was profiled, and TCRdb retains in-frame clones only, with some absent. The sample holds approximately 54,000 clones; around 86% are singletons and the top ten take approximately 20%. The starting material was peripheral blood, obtained before any cancer treatment. These receptors originate from a female donor at least 60 years old with stage II squamous cell lung carcinoma. The CDR3 runs from the conserved cysteine through the conserved F or W. D genes are given only for firm matches. Clone size, where shown, is once, few, many, or a class for clones that have expanded.

D gene	clone size	V gene	J gene	CDR3 DNA	CDR3 protein
-	many	TRBV5-1	TRBJ1-1	TGCGCCAGCAGCTTAGCGGGGTCCCAGAACACTGAAGCTTTCTTT	CASSLAGSQNTEAFF
-	-	TRBV11-2	TRBJ1-6	TGTGCCAGCAGCTTGGGAGAGAGACCTAATTCACCCCTCCACTTT	CASSLGERPNSPLHF
-	-	TRBV6-6	TRBJ2-4	TGTGCCAGCAGTTACCCCCCGTACTTC	CASSYPPYF
TRBD2	once	TRBV15	TRBJ2-2	TGTGCCACCAGCAGAGATGCGGGGGAACCCGGGGAGCTGTTTTTT	CATSRDAGEPGELFF
-	-	TRBV6-5	TRBJ1-2	TGTGCCAGCAGTTACTCGATATCCAGGGGTGACGGCTACACCTTC	CASSYSISRGDGYTF
-	once	TRBV6-6	TRBJ1-6	TGTGCCAGCAGTTCGGGGGGCGCAAACTCACCCCTCCACTTT	CASSSGGANSPLHF
-	-	TRBV5-4	TRBJ2-7	TGTGCCAGCAGCTTGGCGGCCAGGGCATGTGGGGAGCAGTACTTC	CASSLAARACGEQYF
TRBD1	-	TRBV10-1	TRBJ2-7	TGCGCCAGCAGTTGGGACAGGGGGCGCGGCGAGCAGTACTTC	CASSWDRGRGEQYF
TRBD1	-	TRBV7-9	TRBJ1-3	TGTGCCAGCAGCCCAGGGGGCCTGTCTGGAAACACCATATATTTT	CASSPGGLSGNTIYF
-	-	TRBV6-4	TRBJ2-5	TGTGCCAGCCCCACGGGGATCTGGGATTGTTTGATGGAGACCCAGTACTTC	CASPTGIWDCLMETQYF
-	-	TRBV7-9	TRBJ1-5	TGTGCCAGCAGCGAGAACTCGGCTCTCCAGCCCCAGCATTTT	CASSENSALQPQHF
-	-	TRBV13	TRBJ2-7	TGTGCCAGCAGCTACGGGCCGACGGGGGAGCAGTACTTC	CASSYGPTGEQYF
-	few	TRBV6-1	TRBJ1-1	TGTGCCAGCAACCTGGGGGGGGTGAACACTGAAGCTTTCTTT	CASNLGGVNTEAFF
-	-	TRBV9	TRBJ1-1	TGTGCCAGCAGCGTAGTAGGGGAGAACACTGAAGCTTTCTTT	CASSVVGENTEAFF
-	-	TRBV29-1	TRBJ1-4	TGCAGCGTTGCTCGGGACGGGAATGAAAAACTGTTTTTT	CSVARDGNEKLFF
TRBD1	few	TRBV5-1	TRBJ2-1	TGCGCCAGCAGCTCTAACAGGGGTTTGGGTGAGCAGTTCTTC	CASSSNRGLGEQFF
-	-	TRBV29-1	TRBJ1-4	TGCAGCGTGTCAACGGGGGGGAGAAACGGTAATGAAAAACTGTTTTTT	CSVSTGGRNGNEKLFF
-	-	TRBV7-2	TRBJ2-1	TGTGCCAGCAGCTTAGACGCGGCGGGTGAGCAGTTCTTC	CASSLDAAGEQFF
TRBD1	-	TRBV5-1	TRBJ1-2	TGCGCCAGCAACCTAGGGGGCCAGGATGGCTACACCTTC	CASNLGGQDGYTF
-	-	TRBV5-1	TRBJ1-4	TGCGCCAGCAGCCGAGGGCTAGGCTCTAATGAAAAACTGTTTTTT	CASSRGLGSNEKLFF
TRBD1	once	TRBV7-8	TRBJ1-3	TGTGCCAGCAGCTCAACAGGGGGCTTTGGAAACACCATATATTTT	CASSSTGGFGNTIYF
-	few	TRBV28	TRBJ1-2	TGTGCCAGCAGTTTATCCGGGGGGGGCTATGGCTACACCTTC	CASSLSGGGYGYTF
TRBD1	-	TRBV2	TRBJ2-7	TGTGCCAGCAGTGATAGTTTCGGACAGGGGGCCTACGAGCAGTACTTC	CASSDSFGQGAYEQYF
TRBD1	-	TRBV6-5	TRBJ1-1	TGTGCCAGCAGTTCAGACAGGGTGAACACTGAAGCTTTCTTT	CASSSDRVNTEAFF
TRBD1	once	TRBV9	TRBJ1-1	TGTGCCAGCAGCACCACACAGGGGGGGAACACTGAAGCTTTCTTT	CASSTTQGGNTEAFF
TRBD1	-	TRBV7-2	TRBJ1-1	TGTGCCAGCAGCTATTTGCTCGGGCAGGGGGCTGAAGCTTTCTTT	CASSYLLGQGAEAFF
TRBD1	-	TRBV2	TRBJ1-2	TGTGCCAGCAGTGAAGCACAGGGGATCTATGGCTACACCTTC	CASSEAQGIYGYTF
-	-	TRBV7-2	TRBJ2-2	TGTGCCAGCAGCTTAGCTATCAGGATTTCGGCCGGGGAGCTGTTTTTT	CASSLAIRISAGELFF
-	-	TRBV15	TRBJ2-3	TGTGCCACCAGCAGAGATGGGAGTATCACAGATACGCAGTATTTT	CATSRDGSITDTQYF
TRBD1	-	TRBV7-2	TRBJ1-2	TGTGCCAGCAGCCCGCGGGGCTCCGGGACAGGGACCAGTGGCTACACCTTC	CASSPRGSGTGTSGYTF
-	-	TRBV7-9	TRBJ2-3	TGTGCCAGCAGCTTACTTCTAGATACGCAGTATTTT	CASSLLLDTQYF
-	-	TRBV2	TRBJ1-1	TGTGCCAGCAGCGGGAGAAGCAACCCGAACACTGAAGCTTTCTTT	CASSGRSNPNTEAFF
-	-	TRBV5-4	TRBJ2-1	TGTGCCAGCAGCTTAGGTGCTAACCTGTACAATGAGCAGTTCTTC	CASSLGANLYNEQFF
-	once	TRBV10-3	TRBJ1-5	TGTGCCATCACGAAGGCAGTCAATCAGCCCCAGCATTTT	CAITKAVNQPQHF
-	-	TRBV5-1	TRBJ2-3	TGCGCCAGCAGGGCTAGCCCTAGCACAGATACGCAGTATTTT	CASRASPSTDTQYF
-	-	TRBV5-1	TRBJ2-1	TGCGCCAGCAGCTTACAGAGCTCCTACAATGAGCAGTTCTTC	CASSLQSSYNEQFF
-	few	TRBV2	TRBJ2-7	TGTGCCAGCACTGAGAACCAGGGAAAGCAGTACTTC	CASTENQGKQYF
-	-	TRBV7-9	TRBJ1-1	TGTGCCAGCAGCTTATCGGGAGGTGGCACTGAAGCTTTCTTT	CASSLSGGGTEAFF
TRBD1	-	TRBV19	TRBJ2-7	TGTGCCCGTATGGTGGGACAGGGGGCATACGAGCAGTACTTC	CARMVGQGAYEQYF
TRBD1	-	TRBV5-1	TRBJ2-1	TGCGCCAGCAGCGACCTGGACAGGGAGTTCTTC	CASSDLDREFF
TRBD1	-	TRBV5-6	TRBJ1-5	TGTGCCAGCAGCTCCGGGGACAGGCGTAATCAGCCCCAGCATTTT	CASSSGDRRNQPQHF
-	-	TRBV4-1	TRBJ1-6	TGCGCCAGCAGCCCGACCAGCGACACTACTTCACCCCTCCACTTT	CASSPTSDTTSPLHF
-	-	TRBV9	TRBJ1-1	TGTGCCAGCAGCCCCGGACAGAACCCTTCCATGAACACTGAAGCTTTCTTT	CASSPGQNPSMNTEAFF
-	-	TRBV19	TRBJ1-1	TGTGCCAGTAGGGATCGCGGAGGGGGCACTGAAGCTTTCTTT	CASRDRGGGTEAFF
TRBD1	-	TRBV9	TRBJ2-3	TGTGCCAGCAGCGTAGCGGGGGGACAGGGGGGAGATACGCAGTATTTT	CASSVAGGQGGDTQYF
-	-	TRBV14	TRBJ1-2	TGTGCCAGCAGCCAAGATCTTCCGGGGACGGGGGGCTACACCTTC	CASSQDLPGTGGYTF
TRBD1	-	TRBV12-5	TRBJ1-3	TGTGCTAGTGGTTTTTTTCAGGGGGCGAGGGGAAACACCATATATTTT	CASGFFQGARGNTIYF
TRBD1	-	TRBV5-1	TRBJ1-2	TGCGCCAGCAGCGCAATACAGGGGTCTAACTATGGCTACACCTTC	CASSAIQGSNYGYTF
TRBD2	few	TRBV27	TRBJ2-2	TGTGCCACCAGACGGCGGGCTAGCGGGGGGGCGGGGTACACCGGGGAGCTGTTTTTT	CATRRRASGGAGYTGELFF
-	-	TRBV7-2	TRBJ1-4	TGTGCCAGCAGCTTGTATTTGGGTGAAAAACTGTTTTTT	CASSLYLGEKLFF
-	-	TRBV7-9	TRBJ1-2	TGTGCCAGCAGCTTAGAGGGGAGTCAGGGCTACACCTTC	CASSLEGSQGYTF
-	-	TRBV18	TRBJ2-7	TGTGCCAGCTCACCGATCAAAACTGGCCTCGAGCAGTACTTC	CASSPIKTGLEQYF
TRBD1	-	TRBV10-3	TRBJ1-1	TGTGCCATCAGCCTGACAGGGGTGGCCACTGAAGCTTTCTTT	CAISLTGVATEAFF
TRBD1	once	TRBV7-9	TRBJ1-1	TGTGCCAGCAGCTTAACGACAGGGCCGAACACTGAAGCTTTCTTT	CASSLTTGPNTEAFF
-	-	TRBV6-4	TRBJ1-4	TGTGCCAGCAGCCGAAACCCTGCAACTAATGAAAAACTGTTTTTT	CASSRNPATNEKLFF